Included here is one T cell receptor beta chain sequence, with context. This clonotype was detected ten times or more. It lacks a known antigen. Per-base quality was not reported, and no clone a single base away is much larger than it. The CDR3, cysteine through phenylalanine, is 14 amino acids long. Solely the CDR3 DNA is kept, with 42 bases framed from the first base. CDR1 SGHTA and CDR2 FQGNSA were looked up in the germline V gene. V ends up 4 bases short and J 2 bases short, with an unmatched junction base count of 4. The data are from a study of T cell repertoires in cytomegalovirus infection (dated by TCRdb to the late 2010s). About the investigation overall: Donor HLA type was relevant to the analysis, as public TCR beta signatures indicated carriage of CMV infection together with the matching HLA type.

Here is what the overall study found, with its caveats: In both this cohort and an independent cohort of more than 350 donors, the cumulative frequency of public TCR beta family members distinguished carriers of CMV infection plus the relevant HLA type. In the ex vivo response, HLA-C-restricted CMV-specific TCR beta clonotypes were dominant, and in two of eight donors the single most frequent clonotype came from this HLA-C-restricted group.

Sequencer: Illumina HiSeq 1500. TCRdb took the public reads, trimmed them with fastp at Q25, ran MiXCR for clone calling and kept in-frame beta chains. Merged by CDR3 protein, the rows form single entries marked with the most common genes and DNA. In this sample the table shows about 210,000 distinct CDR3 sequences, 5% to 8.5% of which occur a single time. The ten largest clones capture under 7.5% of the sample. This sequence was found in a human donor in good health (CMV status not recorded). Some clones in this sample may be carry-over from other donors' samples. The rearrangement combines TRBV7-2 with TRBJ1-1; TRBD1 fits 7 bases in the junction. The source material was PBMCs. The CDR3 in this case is CASSWGQKNTEAFF. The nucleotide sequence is TGTGCCAGCAGCTGGGGACAGAAAAACACTGAAGCTTTCTTT.